The T cell receptor beta chain described here comes from a study of human T cells and chemical hapten exposure. The sample holds a few counts of this clonotype. TCRdb passed the RACE reads through MiXCR, listing each CDR3 protein once. In the table there are approximately 80,000 distinct CDR3 sequences, 14% of which are singletons. Noted time point: pre-sensitization, week 0. Stated treatment: therapeutic diphenylcyclopropenone sensitization with weekly scalp DPC. Sample: whole blood, taken in connection with sensitization to the hapten diphenylcyclopropenone (DPC). The receptor was isolated from a woman aged 45 to 65 with alopecia areata. Some clones in this sample may be carry-over from other donors' samples.

CDR3 sequence: CASSKGQGGNTEAFF. The CDR3 DNA sequence: TGTGCCAGCAGCAAGGGACAGGGCGGAAACACTGAAGCTTTCTTT. V is TRBV11-2 and J is TRBJ1-1, with 9 bases that match TRBD1. Looked up from germline, CDR1 is SGHAT and CDR2 is FQNNGV. The CDR3 totals 15 residues. Trimming removed 5 bases from V and 2 bases from J; junction bases left unmatched: 6.